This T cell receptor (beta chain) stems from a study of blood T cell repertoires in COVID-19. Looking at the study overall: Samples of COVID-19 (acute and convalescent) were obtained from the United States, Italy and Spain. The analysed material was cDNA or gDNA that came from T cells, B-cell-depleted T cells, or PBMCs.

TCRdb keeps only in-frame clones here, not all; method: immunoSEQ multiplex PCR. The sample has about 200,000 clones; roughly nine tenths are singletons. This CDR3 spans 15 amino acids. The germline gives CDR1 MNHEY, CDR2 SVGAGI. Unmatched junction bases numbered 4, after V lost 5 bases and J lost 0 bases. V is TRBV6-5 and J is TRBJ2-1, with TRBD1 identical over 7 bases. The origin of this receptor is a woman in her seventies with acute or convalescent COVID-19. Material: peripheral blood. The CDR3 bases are TGTGCCAGCAGTAGACAGGGTAGCTCCTACAATGAGCAGTTCTTC. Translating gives CASSRQGSSYNEQFF.